A selection of T cell receptor beta chains follows, all from one sample in a study of PD-1 blockade in classical Hodgkin lymphoma. Only in-frame clones appear in the TCRdb table, and some are missing; sequencing was by immunoSEQ multiplex PCR. The table includes 80,000 to 100,000 clones, roughly 76% detected once. The specimen comprised peripheral blood mononuclear cells (PBMCs), sampled before the second cycle of nivolumab. The origin of the receptors is a human donor with classical Hodgkin lymphoma. The CDR3 runs from the conserved cysteine through the conserved F or W. A D gene is named only where the DNA matches it firmly. The size field is filled for only some rows; it gives once, few, many or a size class.

d_gene: .; abundance: .; v_gene: TRBV5-6; j_gene: TRBJ1-6; CDR3nt: TGTGCCAGCAGCGGATGGGGGGCGAATTCACCCCTCCACTTT; CDR3aa: CASSGWGANSPLHF
d_gene: .; abundance: .; v_gene: TRBV11-3; j_gene: TRBJ2-1; CDR3nt: TGTGCCAGCAGCTTAGCCCCCCTATTTCCGCAGTTCTTC; CDR3aa: CASSLAPLFPQFF
d_gene: .; abundance: .; v_gene: TRBV10-3; j_gene: TRBJ1-1; CDR3nt: TGTGCCATCAGTGATATTCGGAAAGGGAGGGACACTGAAGCTTTCTTT; CDR3aa: CAISDIRKGRDTEAFF
d_gene: TRBD2; abundance: .; v_gene: TRBV7-9; j_gene: TRBJ2-2; CDR3nt: TGTGCCAGCAGCGGGTATGGGCTAGCGGGAGCCGGGGAGCTGTTTTTT; CDR3aa: CASSGYGLAGAGELFF
d_gene: TRBD2; abundance: few; v_gene: TRBV6-5; j_gene: TRBJ2-2; CDR3nt: TGTGCCAGCAGTTACGAGGGTAGCGGGGGCACCGGGGAGCTGTTTTTT; CDR3aa: CASSYEGSGGTGELFF
d_gene: .; abundance: .; v_gene: TRBV4-1; j_gene: TRBJ2-5; CDR3nt: TGCGCCAGCAGCCAAGATAGAGCGCTTCAAGAGACCCAGTACTTC; CDR3aa: CASSQDRALQETQYF
d_gene: .; abundance: .; v_gene: TRBV6-5; j_gene: TRBJ1-1; CDR3nt: TGTGCCAGCAGTTCCAGGGTTTACACTGAAGCTTTCTTT; CDR3aa: CASSSRVYTEAFF
d_gene: TRBD2; abundance: .; v_gene: TRBV4-1; j_gene: TRBJ2-1; CDR3nt: TGCGCCAGCAGCTTGATAGCGGGAGTGAGAGATGAGCAGTTCTTC; CDR3aa: CASSLIAGVRDEQFF
d_gene: .; abundance: .; v_gene: TRBV7-7; j_gene: TRBJ2-5; CDR3nt: TGTGCCAGCAGCTTAGCCGGACTATCAACACAAGAGACCCAGTACTTC; CDR3aa: CASSLAGLSTQETQYF
d_gene: .; abundance: .; v_gene: TRBV9; j_gene: TRBJ1-1; CDR3nt: TGTGCCAGCAGCGCCCGGGACACACCACACACTGAAGCTTTCTTT; CDR3aa: CASSARDTPHTEAFF
d_gene: TRBD1; abundance: .; v_gene: TRBV28; j_gene: TRBJ2-5; CDR3nt: TGTGCCAGCATCCGGGCAGGGGGCTTCCAAGAGACCCAGTACTTC; CDR3aa: CASIRAGGFQETQYF
d_gene: .; abundance: many; v_gene: TRBV9; j_gene: TRBJ2-1; CDR3nt: TGTGCCAGCAGCGTGGGCGCCTCCTACAATGAGCAGTTCTTC; CDR3aa: CASSVGASYNEQFF
d_gene: TRBD2; abundance: .; v_gene: TRBV27; j_gene: TRBJ2-7; CDR3nt: TGTGCCAGCAGTTTGTTAACTAGCGGGAGGGAGGTCCACGAGCAGTACTTC; CDR3aa: CASSLLTSGREVHEQYF
d_gene: TRBD2; abundance: .; v_gene: TRBV7-2; j_gene: TRBJ2-7; CDR3nt: TGTGCCAGCAGCATAAGACTAGCGGGAGTGCAGTACTTC; CDR3aa: CASSIRLAGVQYF
d_gene: .; abundance: .; v_gene: TRBV7-9; j_gene: TRBJ2-5; CDR3nt: TGTGCCAGCAGCTTTGATACGGGGGTGACAGAGACCCAGTACTTC; CDR3aa: CASSFDTGVTETQYF
d_gene: .; abundance: .; v_gene: TRBV13; j_gene: TRBJ1-1; CDR3nt: TGTGCCAGCAGCTTTACCGGACAAAGGAACACTGAAGCTTTCTTT; CDR3aa: CASSFTGQRNTEAFF
d_gene: TRBD1; abundance: .; v_gene: TRBV10-3; j_gene: TRBJ1-5; CDR3nt: TGTGCCTCAGGGGGACAGATGAATCAGCCCCAGCATTTT; CDR3aa: CASGGQMNQPQHF
d_gene: .; abundance: .; v_gene: TRBV30; j_gene: TRBJ1-3; CDR3nt: TGTGCCTGGAGCACAGGGAGGGACACCATATATTTT; CDR3aa: CAWSTGRDTIYF
d_gene: .; abundance: .; v_gene: TRBV15; j_gene: TRBJ2-7; CDR3nt: TGTGCCACCAGCAGGGGCCAGGGCGGGGTGAGGGGCTACGAGCAGTACTTC; CDR3aa: CATSRGQGGVRGYEQYF
d_gene: TRBD2; abundance: .; v_gene: TRBV6-1; j_gene: TRBJ2-1; CDR3nt: TGTGCCAGCAGTACAGCGGGAGGGCCGGCCGGTGAGCAGTTCTTC; CDR3aa: CASSTAGGPAGEQFF
d_gene: .; abundance: once; v_gene: TRBV9; j_gene: TRBJ2-7; CDR3nt: TGTGCCAGCAGCGTAGGAGCTGGGGGCGAGCAGTACTTC; CDR3aa: CASSVGAGGEQYF
d_gene: .; abundance: .; v_gene: TRBV18; j_gene: TRBJ2-3; CDR3nt: TGTGCCAGCTCACCGACAGCCTACGTTGGGGGTACGCAGTATTTT; CDR3aa: CASSPTAYVGGTQYF
d_gene: TRBD2; abundance: .; v_gene: TRBV18; j_gene: TRBJ2-3; CDR3nt: TGTGCCAGCTCACCATCCACTAGCGGGGTTGCAGATACGCAGTATTTT; CDR3aa: CASSPSTSGVADTQYF
d_gene: .; abundance: .; v_gene: TRBV6-6; j_gene: TRBJ2-3; CDR3nt: TGTGCCAGCAGGGGCGGAGATACGCAGTATTTT; CDR3aa: CASRGGDTQYF